This T cell receptor (beta chain) was profiled in a study of early T cells in non-severe SARS-CoV-2 infection. MiXCR, applied by TCRdb to the 5' RACE reads, yields one record per CDR3 protein. This sample has tens of thousands of distinct CDR3 sequences; 5.3% occur once, and the top ten carry just under 30%. This clonotype was counted many times. Germline assignment: CDR1 SQVTM and CDR2 ANQGSEA. The germline V and J ends were trimmed by 6 bases and 2 bases, with 16 bases remaining between them. This CDR3 has 14 amino acids. The TCR comes from an adult who was a healthcare worker with PCR-confirmed SARS-CoV-2 infection or an uninfected control (not recorded which). The V call is TRBV29-1, the J call TRBJ1-2, with D perhaps matching TRBD1 (6 bases). Sequencing was carried out using whole blood. The CDR3 region has the DNA TGCAGCGTCCCCGCCGGGGGCGCGAACTATGGCTACACCTTC. This translates into CSVPAGGANYGYTF.